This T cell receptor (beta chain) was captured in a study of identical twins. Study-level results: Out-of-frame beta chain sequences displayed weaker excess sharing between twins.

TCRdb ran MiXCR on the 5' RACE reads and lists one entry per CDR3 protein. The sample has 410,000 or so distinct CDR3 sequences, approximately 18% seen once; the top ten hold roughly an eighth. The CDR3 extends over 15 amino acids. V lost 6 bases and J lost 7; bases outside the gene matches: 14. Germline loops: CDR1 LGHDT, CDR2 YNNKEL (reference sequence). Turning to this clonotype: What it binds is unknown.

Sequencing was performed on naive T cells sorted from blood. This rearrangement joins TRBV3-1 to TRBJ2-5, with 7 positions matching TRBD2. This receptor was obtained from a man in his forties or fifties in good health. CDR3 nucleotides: TGTGCCAGCAGTACAAGCGGGGTCCCTGGGTCGACCCAGTACTTC. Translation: CASSTSGVPGSTQYF.